Sequencing of this T cell receptor (beta chain) was carried out in a study of blood T cell repertoires in COVID-19. Study context: Whether acute or convalescent, the COVID-19 samples came from the United States, Italy and Spain. The analysed material was cDNA or gDNA that came from T cells, B-cell-depleted T cells, or PBMCs.

Original handling: Reference gene primer amplification gave estimated nucleated cell counts. Method: immunoSEQ multiplex PCR; TCRdb's copy keeps in-frame clones and lacks some. V, J and clone size are those of that table, while D and trimming were read from the DNA. The sample includes about 380,000 clones, roughly 85% of them seen just once. Per germline, CDR1 LGHDT and CDR2 YNNKEL (reference sequence). CDR3 length equals 16 residues. With 1 base clipped from V and 6 bases from J, the junction kept 6 bases outside the gene matches. This clonotype was sampled from a woman between 18 and 29 years old with acute or convalescent COVID-19. Sequenced: peripheral blood. This chain connects TRBV3-1 (or the pseudogene TRBV3-2) to TRBJ2-1; 10 nucleotides align to TRBD2. The CDR3 bases are TGTGCCAGCAGCCAAGGAGCGGGGGGGCCTGCCAATGAGCAGTTCTTC. Its translation: CASSQGAGGPANEQFF.